In this sample, the clone carrying this T cell receptor beta chain turned up a few times. Antigen: not known. The CDR3 covers 13 residues. V shed 3 bases and J shed 6 bases, with 11 bases lying between them. The germline V gene has CDR1 SGHTA and CDR2 FQGNSA. MiXCR, run by TCRdb on the reads, gives a single entry per CDR3 protein. The data contain hundreds of thousands of distinct CDR3 sequences, around a sixth of them singletons. The data are from a study of T cell repertoires in cytomegalovirus infection. Overall study: An indication of both CMV infection and matching HLA type came from public TCR beta signatures.

Study-wide results and caveats: The ex vivo response showed dominance by HLA-C-restricted CMV-specific TCR beta clonotypes. Public TCR beta family frequency separated CMV-and-HLA carriers, including in an independent cohort.

The sequencing sample was made of PBMCs. The chain employs TRBV7-2 and TRBJ2-5, with D maybe TRBD2 (5 bases). The receptor was derived from a human donor in good health (CMV status not recorded). Some clones in this sample may be carry-over from other donors' samples. The CDR3 protein is CASSFTGLKTQYF. The CDR3 DNA reads as TGTGCCAGCAGCTTTACGGGGTTGAAGACCCAGTACTTC.